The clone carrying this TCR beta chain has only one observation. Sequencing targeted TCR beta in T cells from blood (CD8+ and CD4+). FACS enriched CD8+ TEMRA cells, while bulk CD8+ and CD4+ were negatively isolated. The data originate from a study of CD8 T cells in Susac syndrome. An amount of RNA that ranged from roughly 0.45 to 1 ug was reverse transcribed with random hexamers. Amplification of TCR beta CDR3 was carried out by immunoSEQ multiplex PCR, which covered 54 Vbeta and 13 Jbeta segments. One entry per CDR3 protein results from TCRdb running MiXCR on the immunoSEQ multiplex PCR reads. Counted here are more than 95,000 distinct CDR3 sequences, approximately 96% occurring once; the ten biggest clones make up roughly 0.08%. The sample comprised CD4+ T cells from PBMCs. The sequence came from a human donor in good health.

The CDR3 DNA sequence: TGCAGCGTTGTTGTAGCGGGAGTACTCAATGAGCAGTTCTTC. Its protein is CSVVVAGVLNEQFF. The chain couples TRBV29-1 to TRBJ2-1; TRBD2 matches 9 bases. Trimming at V came to 4 bases and at J to 6 bases, leaving 7 bases not matched to a gene. The CDR3 sequence is 14 residues long. CDR1 is SQVTM, CDR2 ANQGSEA, per germline.